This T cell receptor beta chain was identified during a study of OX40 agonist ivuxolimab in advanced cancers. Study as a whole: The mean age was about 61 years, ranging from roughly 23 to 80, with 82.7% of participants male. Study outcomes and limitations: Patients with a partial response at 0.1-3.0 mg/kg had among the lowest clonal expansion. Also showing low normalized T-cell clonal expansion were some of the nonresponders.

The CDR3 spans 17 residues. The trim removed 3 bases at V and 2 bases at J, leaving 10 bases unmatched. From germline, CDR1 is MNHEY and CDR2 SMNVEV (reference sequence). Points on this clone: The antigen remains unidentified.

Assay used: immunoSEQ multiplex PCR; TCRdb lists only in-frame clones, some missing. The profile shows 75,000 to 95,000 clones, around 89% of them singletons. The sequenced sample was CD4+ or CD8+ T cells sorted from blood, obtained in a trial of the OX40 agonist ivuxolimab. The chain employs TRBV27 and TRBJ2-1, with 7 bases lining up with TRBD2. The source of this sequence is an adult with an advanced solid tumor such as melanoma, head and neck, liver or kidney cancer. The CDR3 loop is CASSLLSSGAPYNEQFF. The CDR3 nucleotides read TGTGCCAGCAGTTTGTTGTCTAGCGGAGCCCCCTACAATGAGCAGTTCTTC.